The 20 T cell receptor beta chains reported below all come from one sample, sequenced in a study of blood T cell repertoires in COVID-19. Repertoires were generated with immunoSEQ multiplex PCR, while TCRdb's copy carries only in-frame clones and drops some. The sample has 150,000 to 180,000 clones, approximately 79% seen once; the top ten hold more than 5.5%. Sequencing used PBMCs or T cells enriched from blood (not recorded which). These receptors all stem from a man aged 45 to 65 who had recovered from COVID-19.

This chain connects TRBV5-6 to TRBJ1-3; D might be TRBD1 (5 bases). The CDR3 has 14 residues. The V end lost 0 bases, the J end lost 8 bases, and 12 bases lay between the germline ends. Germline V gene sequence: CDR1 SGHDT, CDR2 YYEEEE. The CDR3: CASSLAGRVHTIYF. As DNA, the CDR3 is TGTGCCAGCAGCTTGGCGGGCAGGGTCCACACCATATATTTT.

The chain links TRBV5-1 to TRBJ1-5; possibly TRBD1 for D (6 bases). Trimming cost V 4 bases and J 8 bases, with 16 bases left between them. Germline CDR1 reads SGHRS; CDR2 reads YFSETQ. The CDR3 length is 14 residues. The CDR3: CASSPGTPGEPQHF. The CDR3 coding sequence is TGCGCCAGCAGCCCCGGGACACCCGGCGAGCCCCAGCATTTT.

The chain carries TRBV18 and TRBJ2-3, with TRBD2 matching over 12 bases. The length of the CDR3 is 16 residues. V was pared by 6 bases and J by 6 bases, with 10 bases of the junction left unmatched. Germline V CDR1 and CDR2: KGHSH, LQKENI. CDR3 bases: TGTGCCAGCTCTTACGGACTAGCGGGGTTTACGGATACGCAGTATTTT. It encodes CASSYGLAGFTDTQYF.

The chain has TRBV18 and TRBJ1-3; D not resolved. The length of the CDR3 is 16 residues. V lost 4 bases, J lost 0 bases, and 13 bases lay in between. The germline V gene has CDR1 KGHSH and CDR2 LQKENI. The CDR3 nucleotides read TGTGCCAGCTCACTACCGACCGGGAACTCTGGAAACACCATATATTTT. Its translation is CASSLPTGNSGNTIYF.

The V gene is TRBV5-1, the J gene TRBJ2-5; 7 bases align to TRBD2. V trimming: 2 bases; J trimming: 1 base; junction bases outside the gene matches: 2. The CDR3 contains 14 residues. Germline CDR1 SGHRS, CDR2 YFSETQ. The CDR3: CASSFGGGQETQYF. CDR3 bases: TGCGCCAGCAGCTTTGGGGGGGGCCAAGAGACCCAGTACTTC.

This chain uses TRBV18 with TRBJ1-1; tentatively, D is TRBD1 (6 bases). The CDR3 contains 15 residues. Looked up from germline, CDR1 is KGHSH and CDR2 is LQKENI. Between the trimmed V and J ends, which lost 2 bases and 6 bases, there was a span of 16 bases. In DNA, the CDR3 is TGTGCCAGCTCACCAGGTGCAGGGGCTGGGGCTGAAGCTTTCTTT. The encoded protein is CASSPGAGAGAEAFF. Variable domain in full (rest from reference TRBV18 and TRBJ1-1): NAGVMQNPRHLVRRRGQEARLRCSPMKGHSHVYWYRQLPEEGLKFMVYLQKENIIDESGMPKERFSAEFPKEGPSILRIQQVVRGDSAAYFCASSPGAGAGAEAFFGQGTRLTVV.

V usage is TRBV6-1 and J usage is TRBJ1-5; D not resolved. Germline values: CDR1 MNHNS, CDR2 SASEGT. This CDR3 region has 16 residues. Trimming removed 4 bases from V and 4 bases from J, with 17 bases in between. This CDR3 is CASSARTAERNQPQHF. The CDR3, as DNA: TGTGCCAGCAGTGCAAGGACGGCGGAGCGGAATCAGCCCCAGCATTTT.

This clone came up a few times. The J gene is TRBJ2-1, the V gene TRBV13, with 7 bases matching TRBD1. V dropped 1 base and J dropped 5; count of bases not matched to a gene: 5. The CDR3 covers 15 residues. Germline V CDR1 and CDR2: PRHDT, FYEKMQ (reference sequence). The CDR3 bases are TGTGCCAGCAGCTTAGAAGGGGGCGACGACAATGAGCAGTTCTTC. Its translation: CASSLEGGDDNEQFF.

CDR3 residues: CASSLASGDRETQYF. The CDR3 DNA follows: TGCGCCAGCAGCTTGGCCTCCGGAGATCGGGAGACCCAGTACTTC. The chain recombines TRBV5-1 with TRBJ2-5, with D unresolved. The V end was cut by 0 bases, the J end by 5 bases, with 14 bases between. The CDR3 runs 15 residues. From germline, CDR1 is SGHRS and CDR2 YFSETQ.

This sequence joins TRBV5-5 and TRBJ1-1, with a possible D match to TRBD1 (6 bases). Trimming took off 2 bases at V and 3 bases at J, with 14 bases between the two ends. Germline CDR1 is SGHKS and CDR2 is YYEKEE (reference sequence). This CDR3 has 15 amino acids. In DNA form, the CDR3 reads TGTGCCAGCAGCTTCCGTGGGGGCCGGGACACTGAAGCTTTCTTT. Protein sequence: CASSFRGGRDTEAFF.

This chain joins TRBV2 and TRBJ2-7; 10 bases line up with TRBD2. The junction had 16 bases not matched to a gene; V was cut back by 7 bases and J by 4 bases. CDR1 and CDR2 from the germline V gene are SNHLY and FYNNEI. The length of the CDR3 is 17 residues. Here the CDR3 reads CASTYWASGGSRYEQYF. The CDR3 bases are TGTGCCAGCACGTATTGGGCTAGCGGGGGAAGCCGTTACGAGCAGTACTTC.

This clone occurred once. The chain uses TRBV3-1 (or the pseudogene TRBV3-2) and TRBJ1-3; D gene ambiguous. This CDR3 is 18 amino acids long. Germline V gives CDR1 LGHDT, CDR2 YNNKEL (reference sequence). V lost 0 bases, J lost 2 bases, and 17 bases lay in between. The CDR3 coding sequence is TGTGCCAGCAGCCAAGATCGGGGTTACCTTGCAACTGGAAACACCATATATTTT. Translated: CASSQDRGYLATGNTIYF.

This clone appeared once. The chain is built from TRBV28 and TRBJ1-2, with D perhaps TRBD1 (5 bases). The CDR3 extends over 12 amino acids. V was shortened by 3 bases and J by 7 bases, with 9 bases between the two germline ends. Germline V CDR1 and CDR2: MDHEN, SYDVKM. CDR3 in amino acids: CASSLMGGGYTF. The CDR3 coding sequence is TGTGCCAGCAGTTTGATGGGGGGTGGCTACACCTTC.

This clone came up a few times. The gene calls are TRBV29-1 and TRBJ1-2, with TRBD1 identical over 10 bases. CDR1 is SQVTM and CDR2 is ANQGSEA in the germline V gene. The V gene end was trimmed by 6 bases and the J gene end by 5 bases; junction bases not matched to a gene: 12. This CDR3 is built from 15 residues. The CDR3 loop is CSVKAAGTGVYGYTF. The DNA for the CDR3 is TGCAGCGTAAAAGCCGCCGGGACAGGGGTTTATGGCTACACCTTC.

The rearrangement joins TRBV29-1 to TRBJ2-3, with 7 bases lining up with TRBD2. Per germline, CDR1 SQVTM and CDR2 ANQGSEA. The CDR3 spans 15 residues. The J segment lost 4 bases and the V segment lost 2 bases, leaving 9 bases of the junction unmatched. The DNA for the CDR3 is TGCAGCGTTGAATCGGTGGGGGGACTATCAGATACGCAGTATTTT. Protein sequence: CSVESVGGLSDTQYF.

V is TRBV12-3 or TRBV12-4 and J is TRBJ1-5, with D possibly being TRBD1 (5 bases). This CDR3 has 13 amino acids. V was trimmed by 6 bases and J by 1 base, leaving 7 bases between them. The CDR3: CASSQGSNQPQHF. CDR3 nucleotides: TGTGCCAGCAGCCAGGGAAGCAATCAGCCCCAGCATTTT.

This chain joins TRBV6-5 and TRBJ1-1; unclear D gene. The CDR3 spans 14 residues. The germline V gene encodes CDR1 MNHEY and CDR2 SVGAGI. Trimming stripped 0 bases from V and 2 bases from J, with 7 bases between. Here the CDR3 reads CASSYSMANTEAFF. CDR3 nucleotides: TGTGCCAGCAGTTACTCGATGGCAAACACTGAAGCTTTCTTT.

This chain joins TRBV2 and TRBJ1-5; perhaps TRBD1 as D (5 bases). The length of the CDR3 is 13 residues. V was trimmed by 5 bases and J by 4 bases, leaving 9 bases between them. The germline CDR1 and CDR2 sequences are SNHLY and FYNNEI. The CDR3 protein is CASSNGGNQPQHF. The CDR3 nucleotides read TGTGCCAGCAGTAACGGGGGGAATCAGCCCCAGCATTTT.

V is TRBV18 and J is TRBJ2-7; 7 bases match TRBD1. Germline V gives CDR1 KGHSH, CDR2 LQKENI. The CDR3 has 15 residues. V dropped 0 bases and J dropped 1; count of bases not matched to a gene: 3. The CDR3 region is CASSPPGQRSYEQYF. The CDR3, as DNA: TGTGCCAGCTCACCACCGGGACAGCGTTCCTACGAGCAGTACTTC.

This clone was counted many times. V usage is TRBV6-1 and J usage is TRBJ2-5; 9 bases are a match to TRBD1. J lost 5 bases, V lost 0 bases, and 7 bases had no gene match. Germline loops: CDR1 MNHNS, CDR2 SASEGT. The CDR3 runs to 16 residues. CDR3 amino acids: CASSEAPGTGPETQYF. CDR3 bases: TGTGCCAGCAGTGAAGCGCCGGGGACAGGGCCGGAGACCCAGTACTTC.